Given below is one T cell receptor beta chain in context. The data derive from a study of T cell responses to AZD1222 COVID-19 vaccine. Clones were sequenced by immunoSEQ multiplex PCR, and TCRdb holds only the in-frame ones, with some missing. The sample comprises some 150,000 clones, about nine tenths of which are singletons, and approximately 1.8% rests with the top ten. The receptor's source is an adult in good health. The input for sequencing was peripheral blood, taken on day 0 of AZD1222 vaccination.

CDR3 DNA: TGCAGTGCTAGTCCCGGGGTCAATCAGCCCCAGCATTTT. Residues: CSASPGVNQPQHF. The chain uses TRBV20-1 and TRBJ1-5; no reliable D call. CDR3 length: 13 amino acids. Germline CDR1 reads DFQATT; CDR2 reads SNEGSKA (reference sequence). V was clipped by 3 bases and J by 3 bases, with 9 bases between them.